One sample yielded the 30 T cell receptor beta chains listed below, sequenced in a study of response to subunit inactivated influenza vaccine. TCRdb reanalysed the RT-PCR reads using MiXCR and keeps one entry per CDR3 protein. The profile covers just over 300,000 distinct CDR3 sequences, with approximately 20% appearing a single time and under 13% taken by the ten largest. The sequenced sample was PBMCs from blood, obtained approximately 20 months after vaccination. Receptors were obtained from a man between 45 and 75 years old who received an inactivated influenza vaccine.

This clonotype was counted ten times or more. This chain joins TRBV6-2 or TRBV6-3 and TRBJ1-5, with D perhaps TRBD1 (5 bases). The CDR3 has 19 amino acids. The V gene's germline CDR1 is MNHEY and CDR2 SVGEGT. The V end lost 6 bases, the J end lost 4 bases, and 28 bases lay between the germline ends. The CDR3 protein is CASSPGSGAGHPLNQPQHF. The CDR3 DNA sequence: TGTGCCAGCAGCCCGGGCTCCGGGGCCGGACACCCGCTAAATCAGCCCCAGCATTTT.

V gene TRBV19 combines with J gene TRBJ2-5, with a weak D call TRBD1 (6 bases). Germline CDR1 reads LNHDA; CDR2 reads SQIVND (reference sequence). The germline V and J ends were trimmed by 4 bases and 11 bases, with 11 bases remaining between them. This CDR3 has 11 amino acids. The CDR3 is CASSKQGSQYF. In DNA form, the CDR3 reads TGTGCCAGTAGTAAACAGGGTTCGCAGTACTTC.

With regard to this clonotype: A much larger clone sits a single nucleotide away, making a read error possible. This chain connects TRBV19 to TRBJ1-1, with D unclear. Germline lookup yields CDR1 LNHDA and CDR2 SQIVND (reference sequence). The CDR3 contains 13 residues. V lost 4 bases and J 2 bases, leaving 8 bases between the germline ends. CDR3 region: CASSKMRNTEAFF. The CDR3 coding sequence is TGTGCCAGTAGTAAGATGAGAAACACTGAAGCTTTCTTT.

The chain combines TRBV6-2 or TRBV6-3 with TRBJ1-5; 7 bases match TRBD1. CDR3 size: 14 residues. V lost 10 bases to trimming and J lost 6 bases; unmatched junction nucleotides: 12. Per the germline V gene, CDR1 is MNHEY and CDR2 is SVGEGT. The CDR3 DNA sequence: TGTGCCACCCAAACGACAGGGAGGAGTCAGCCCCAGCATTTT. Translated: CATQTTGRSQPQHF.

This clonotype was found many times. The rearrangement joins TRBV4-2 to TRBJ1-4; 10 bases match TRBD1. With V trimmed by 3 bases and J by 3 bases, 4 bases remained unmatched. This CDR3 comprises 16 residues. Germline V CDR1 and CDR2: LGHNA, YNFKEQ. DNA of the CDR3: TGTGCCAGCAGCCATTACGGACAGGGGGCTAATGAAAAACTGTTTTTT. Amino acids: CASSHYGQGANEKLFF.

Only a few counts were recorded for this clonotype. The chain joins TRBV30 to TRBJ2-1; tentatively, D is TRBD1 or TRBD2 (5 bases each). V was trimmed by 2 bases and J by 5 bases, leaving 13 bases between them. The germline CDR1 and CDR2 sequences are GTSNPN and SVGIG (reference sequence). The CDR3 sequence is 14 residues long. DNA of the CDR3: TGTGCCTGGAGTTTGGGGGTTGTTCACAATGAGCAGTTCTTC. Protein: CAWSLGVVHNEQFF.

The V gene is TRBV18, the J gene TRBJ2-5; 13 nucleotides match TRBD2. Germline trimming cut 3 bases from V and 4 bases from J; bases unmatched to any gene: 5. The CDR3 length is 16 residues. Germline V gene sequence: CDR1 KGHSH, CDR2 LQKENI. CDR3 DNA sequence: TGTGCCAGCTCACCTAGGACTAGCGGGAGAGGAGAGACCCAGTACTTC. It codes for CASSPRTSGRGETQYF.

This clonotype was detected a few times. The rearrangement joins TRBV20-1 to TRBJ1-4; D unresolved. The CDR3 spans 13 residues. Germline CDR1 is DFQATT and CDR2 is SNEGSKA (reference sequence). Trimming left V 2 bases short and J 4 bases short, with 8 bases between. The CDR3 is CSARFALNEKLFF. CDR3 in DNA: TGCAGTGCTAGATTCGCCCTTAATGAAAAACTGTTTTTT.

This clonotype occurred a few times. The V call is TRBV6-2 or TRBV6-3, the J call TRBJ2-3, with 12 bases fitting TRBD2. The CDR3 spans 17 residues. The V and J ends lost 6 bases and 4 bases, in that order; junction bases with no gene match: 11. In germline, CDR1 is MNHEY, CDR2 SVGEGT. As DNA, the CDR3 is TGTGCCAGCAGGCCTCTAGCGGGAGGGCCGGAGGCAGATACGCAGTATTTT. The encoded protein is CASRPLAGGPEADTQYF.

The table lists this clonotype with a few counts. The chain carries TRBV13 and TRBJ2-7, with a possible D match to TRBD1 (7 bases). V lost 4 bases and J 3 bases, leaving 16 bases between the germline ends. Per germline, CDR1 PRHDT and CDR2 FYEKMQ (reference sequence). The CDR3 is made up of 15 amino acids. Here the CDR3 DNA reads TGTGCCAGCAGCTCAACAAGACAGGGAGGCTACGAGCAGTACTTC. Translating gives CASSSTRQGGYEQYF. The whole variable domain, filled in from reference TRBV13 and TRBJ2-7, reads AAGVIQSPRHLIKEKRETATLKCYPIPRHDTVYWYQQGPGQDPQFLISFYEKMQSDKGSIPDRFSAQQFSDYHSELNMSSLELGDSALYFCASSSTRQGGYEQYFGPGTRLTVT.

This clonotype has more than one count but fewer than ten. This chain uses TRBV20-1 with TRBJ1-6; D gene ambiguous. Germline V gives CDR1 DFQATT, CDR2 SNEGSKA (reference sequence). The CDR3 extends over 15 amino acids. V was cut by 0 bases and J by 0 bases, with 6 bases left in between. CDR3 nucleotides: TGCAGTGCTAGAGATTTGGGCTCCTATAATTCACCCCTCCACTTT. Its protein is CSARDLGSYNSPLHF.

This clonotype was detected a few times. V usage is TRBV29-1 and J usage is TRBJ1-2; a possible D gene is TRBD1 (5 bases). The V gene's germline CDR1 is SQVTM and CDR2 ANQGSEA. This CDR3 comprises 13 residues. Deletions cut 6 bases from V and 4 bases from J, with 15 bases between. For the CDR3, the DNA is TGCAGCGTGGATGACAGAGGGTTCTATGGCTACACCTTC. This encodes CSVDDRGFYGYTF.

This chain joins TRBV19 and TRBJ1-3; the D is unclear. The CDR3 runs 13 residues. The germline V gene encodes CDR1 LNHDA and CDR2 SQIVND (reference sequence). V was shortened by 9 bases and J by 0 bases, with 9 bases between the two germline ends. CDR3 sequence: CASSRNSGNTIYF. CDR3 in DNA: TGTGCCAGCAGCAGGAACTCTGGAAACACCATATATTTT.

The V call is TRBV14, the J call TRBJ2-1; D is possibly TRBD1 or TRBD2 (5 bases each). The CDR3 runs 14 residues. Germline loops: CDR1 SGHDN, CDR2 FVKESK. V was pared by 4 bases and J by 2 bases, with 9 bases between. The CDR3 sequence is CASSPGRTYNEQFF. The CDR3 DNA sequence: TGTGCCAGCAGCCCGGGACGGACCTACAATGAGCAGTTCTTC.

This clonotype was detected only a few times. The chain combines TRBV3-1 with TRBJ1-2, with a tentative D call TRBD1 (5 bases). CDR3 size: 15 residues. The germline gives CDR1 LGHDT, CDR2 YNNKEL (reference sequence). With 0 bases removed from V and 8 bases from J, the gap between germline ends came to 16 bases. CDR3 amino acids: CASSQDHAPRGGYTF. CDR3 nucleotide sequence: TGTGCCAGCAGCCAAGATCACGCCCCCCGGGGGGGCTACACCTTC.

The sample holds many counts of this clonotype. The chain couples TRBV28 to TRBJ1-4; perhaps TRBD1 as D (5 bases). CDR1 is MDHEN and CDR2 is SYDVKM in the germline V gene. This CDR3 is 15 amino acids long. Trimming removed 6 bases from V and 5 bases from J, with 16 bases in between. The CDR3 reads CASRSQGPGNEKLFF. CDR3 nucleotide sequence: TGTGCCAGCAGGTCCCAGGGTCCAGGGAATGAAAAACTGTTTTTT. Filled out from reference TRBV28 and TRBJ1-4, the complete variable domain reads DVKVTQSSRYLVKRTGEKVFLECVQDMDHENMFWYRQDPGLGLRLIYFSYDVKMKEKGDIPEGYSVSREKKERFSLILESASTNQTSMYLCASRSQGPGNEKLFFGSGTQLSVL.

This sequence joins TRBV29-1 and TRBJ2-2; D possibly corresponds to TRBD1 (5 bases). CDR1 and CDR2 from the germline V gene are SQVTM and ANQGSEA. Between the trimmed V and J ends, which lost 0 bases and 6 bases, there was a span of 8 bases. This CDR3 has 13 residues. CDR3 sequence: CSVEDRVAGELFF. As DNA, the CDR3 is TGCAGCGTTGAAGACAGGGTGGCCGGGGAGCTGTTTTTT.

This clonotype was observed a few times. V gene TRBV2 combines with J gene TRBJ2-1; 9 bases line up with TRBD1. V lost 8 bases to trimming and J lost 2 bases; unmatched junction nucleotides: 1. CDR1 SNHLY and CDR2 FYNNEI come from the germline V gene. The CDR3 spans 13 residues. DNA for the CDR3: TGTGCCAGCCGGGACAGGGCCTACAATGAGCAGTTCTTC. Protein sequence: CASRDRAYNEQFF. The variable domain in full, completed from reference TRBV2 and TRBJ2-1, reads EPEVTQTPSHQVTQMGQEVILRCVPISNHLYFYWYRQILGQKVEFLVSFYNNEISEKSEIFDDQFSVERPDGSNFTLKIRSTKLEDSAMYFCASRDRAYNEQFFGPGTRLTVL.

This clonotype was picked up a small number of times. The V call is TRBV9, the J call TRBJ2-5; D is possibly TRBD2 (5 bases). CDR1 is SGDLS, CDR2 YYNGEE, per germline. V was pared by 0 bases and J by 4 bases, with 13 bases between. CDR3 length: 15 residues. The chain's CDR3 is CASSVGGNTRETQYF. The CDR3 DNA sequence: TGTGCCAGCAGCGTAGGAGGGAATACCCGAGAGACCCAGTACTTC.

This clonotype was seen repeatedly, ten times or more. The V and J genes are TRBV20-1 and TRBJ1-3; unclear D gene. Trimming cost V 3 bases and J 0 bases, with 6 bases left between them. CDR1 is DFQATT and CDR2 is SNEGSKA in the germline V gene (reference sequence). The CDR3 runs 13 residues. The CDR3: CSASGNSGNTIYF. For the CDR3, the DNA is TGCAGTGCTAGCGGCAACTCTGGAAACACCATATATTTT.

The genes are TRBV7-8 and TRBJ2-3; 9 nucleotides line up with TRBD2. There are 15 residues in the CDR3. Germline V gives CDR1 SGHVS, CDR2 FQNEAQ. With 3 bases clipped from V and 3 bases from J, the junction kept 4 bases outside the gene matches. CDR3 sequence reads: CASSLGGGDTDTQYF. As DNA, the CDR3 is TGTGCCAGCAGCTTGGGCGGGGGGGATACAGATACGCAGTATTTT.

This chain links TRBV5-1 with TRBJ2-3, with 10 bases that match TRBD2. The V gene's germline CDR1 is SGHRS and CDR2 YFSETQ. J was trimmed by 5 bases and V by 5 bases; bases with no gene match: 8. The CDR3 loop spans 15 amino acids. CDR3 coding DNA: TGCGCCAGCAGTGGGCTAGCGGGAGTGGAAGATACGCAGTATTTT. Its translation is CASSGLAGVEDTQYF.

This clonotype was observed a handful of times. This sequence joins TRBV4-3 and TRBJ2-7; tentative D call: TRBD1 (6 bases). There are 15 residues in the CDR3. Germline V gives CDR1 LGHNA, CDR2 YSLEER. V gave up 2 bases and J gave up 0 bases, with 11 bases separating them. Here the CDR3 reads CASSQTTGSSYEQYF. CDR3 in DNA: TGCGCCAGCAGCCAAACCACAGGGAGCTCCTACGAGCAGTACTTC.

The J gene is TRBJ2-1, the V gene TRBV20-1, with D possibly matching TRBD2 (6 bases). The CDR3 is made up of 14 amino acids. Trimming took 5 bases from V and 2 from J, leaving 13 bases between them. Germline V lookup: CDR1 DFQATT, CDR2 SNEGSKA (reference sequence). The CDR3 bases are TGCAGTGCTCATAGACTAGGGCCCTACAATGAGCAGTTCTTC. This translates into CSAHRLGPYNEQFF.

The DNA of the CDR3 is TGCAGTACCCAAGGAACAGGGGGCCTCGGTGAAAAACTGTTTTTT. It codes for CSTQGTGGLGEKLFF. The V gene is TRBV20-1, the J gene TRBJ1-4; 9 bases agree with TRBD1. The V segment lost 8 bases and the J segment 7 bases; nucleotides outside the gene matches: 14. Germline values: CDR1 DFQATT, CDR2 SNEGSKA (reference sequence). The CDR3 consists of 15 residues.

The rearrangement joins TRBV29-1 to TRBJ1-1; D unresolved. V shed 7 bases and J shed 0 bases, with 9 bases lying between them. The CDR3 sequence is 12 residues long. Germline V gives CDR1 SQVTM, CDR2 ANQGSEA. CDR3 bases: TGCAGCGCCATCCAGGTGAACACTGAAGCTTTCTTT. As protein: CSAIQVNTEAFF.

The table lists this clonotype with a few counts. The chain employs TRBV11-1 and TRBJ1-6; TRBD1 matches at 9 bases. The germline V gene encodes CDR1 SGHAT and CDR2 FQDESV (reference sequence). The V gene end was trimmed by 6 bases and the J gene end by 4 bases; junction bases not matched to a gene: 13. This CDR3 region has 18 residues. The DNA for the CDR3 is TGTGCCAGCAGACGCCTATCCGGGACAGGGCAATATAATTCACCCCTCCACTTT. Translation gives CASRRLSGTGQYNSPLHF.

This clonotype was seen a few times. The chain uses TRBV7-6 and TRBJ1-4, with D hard to call. Deletions cut 4 bases from V and 6 bases from J, with 15 bases between. The germline V gene has CDR1 SGHVS and CDR2 FNYEAQ. The CDR3 has 15 amino acids. CDR3 sequence reads: CASSYGPIRDEKLFF. The CDR3 nucleotides are TGTGCCAGCAGCTACGGACCCATCCGGGATGAAAAACTGTTTTTT.

The chain couples TRBV10-1 to TRBJ1-1; 10 nucleotides agree with TRBD1. This CDR3 region has 15 residues. V was clipped by 10 bases and J by 1 base; unmatched bases: 9. CDR1 is WNHNN and CDR2 is SYGVQD in the germline V gene (reference sequence). The CDR3 DNA is TGCGCCACCGCGGACAGGGGGGCGAAGAACACTGAAGCTTTCTTT. Its translation: CATADRGAKNTEAFF.

The chain is built from TRBV6-5 and TRBJ2-3; D gene ambiguous. CDR1 is MNHEY and CDR2 is SVGAGI in the germline V gene. The V gene lost 2 bases and the J gene lost 2 bases, with 11 bases spanning the gap. The CDR3 sequence is 15 residues long. For the CDR3, the DNA is TGTGCCAGCAGTTACCGGCCCAGCCCCACAGATACGCAGTATTTT. It translates to CASSYRPSPTDTQYF.